This T cell receptor (beta chain) was sequenced for a study of blood T cell repertoires in COVID-19. Some clones are missing from TCRdb's copy, which holds only in-frame ones; the method was immunoSEQ multiplex PCR. The table shows 130,000 to 150,000 clones, with roughly 82% occurring only once. The ends lost 1 base at V and 2 bases at J; junction bases unmatched: 3. In germline, CDR1 is LGHDT, CDR2 YNNKEL (reference sequence). The CDR3 runs to 15 residues. V usage is TRBV3-1 (or the pseudogene TRBV3-2) and J usage is TRBJ2-7; 9 positions agree with TRBD2. Material: peripheral blood. This clonotype was sampled from an elderly man with acute or convalescent COVID-19. The DNA of the CDR3 is TGTGCCAGCAGCCAAGGTCTAGCGGGGACCTACGAGCAGTACTTC. Translating gives CASSQGLAGTYEQYF.